This TCR beta chain was obtained from a study of blood T cell repertoires in COVID-19. Study details: Material from acute and convalescent COVID-19 was sourced from the United States, Italy and Spain.

Method: immunoSEQ multiplex PCR; TCRdb's copy keeps in-frame clones and lacks some. The sample contains approximately 150,000 clones, 80% to 90% of which appear only once. The V gene's germline CDR1 is SGDLS and CDR2 YYNGEE. The germline V and J ends were trimmed by 2 bases and 0 bases, with 11 bases remaining between them. CDR3 length: 15 residues. Sequences were obtained from PBMCs or T cells enriched from blood (not recorded which). The clonotype originates from a woman aged 45-65 years with acute COVID-19. The chain couples TRBV9 to TRBJ1-2; D might be TRBD1 (5 bases). The CDR3 DNA is TGTGCCAGCAGCGTGGGGGGAGTGTCTAACTATGGCTACACCTTC. It encodes CASSVGGVSNYGYTF.